Following are 21 T cell receptor beta chains from one sample sequenced in a study of identical twins. TCRdb ran MiXCR on the 5' RACE reads and lists one entry per CDR3 protein. Altogether 1.5 million to 2 million distinct CDR3 sequences are present, more than 30% being singletons, with the ten largest covering about 0.3%. Sequenced: cord blood. All receptors derive from a newborn girl in good health.

This clonotype has only one observation. Relative to the germline gene, one junction end is altered; a read error may explain this. The rearrangement joins TRBV13 to TRBJ2-7; perhaps TRBD2 as D (5 bases). This CDR3 is 12 amino acids long. The germline V gene has CDR1 PRHDT and CDR2 FYEKMQ (reference sequence). The CDR3 here is CVSSPGGYEQYF. CDR3 sequence (DNA): TGTGTCAGCAGCCCCGGAGGTTACGAGCAGTACTTC.

Details on this clonotype: This sequence may be a read error, since a much larger clone differs from it by one base. The V and J genes are TRBV29-1 and TRBJ2-7; no clear D. Germline assignment: CDR1 SQVTM and CDR2 ANQGSEA. CDR3 length: 15 residues. CDR3 sequence reads: CSIEDLSGRKYEQYF. DNA of the CDR3: TGCAGCATTGAAGATCTATCCGGACGTAAATACGAGCAGTACTTC.

This clonotype occurred a few times. The V gene is TRBV2, the J gene TRBJ1-1; tentatively, D is TRBD1 (6 bases). The CDR3 length is 14 residues. V gave up 7 bases and J gave up 1 base, with 13 bases separating them. From germline, CDR1 is SNHLY and CDR2 FYNNEI. The CDR3 loop is CASNYRAPNTEAFF. In DNA form, the CDR3 reads TGTGCCAGCAACTACAGGGCGCCGAACACTGAAGCTTTCTTT. The full variable domain, rest sourced from reference TRBV2 and TRBJ1-1, is EPEVTQTPSHQVTQMGQEVILRCVPISNHLYFYWYRQILGQKVEFLVSFYNNEISEKSEIFDDQFSVERPDGSNFTLKIRSTKLEDSAMYFCASNYRAPNTEAFFGQGTRLTVV.

There are a few counts of this clonotype. Germline and junction disagree at one end, which may indicate a read error. V gene TRBV5-1 combines with J gene TRBJ2-1; D may be TRBD2 (5 bases). The CDR3 spans 11 residues. Germline CDR1 reads SGHRS; CDR2 reads YFSETQ. The CDR3 protein is CASRLEDEQFF. CDR3 DNA: TGCGCCAGCAGGTTGGAGGATGAGCAGTTCTTC.

The chain employs TRBV20-1 and TRBJ1-2; D gene unclear. CDR3 length: 11 amino acids. CDR1 is DFQATT, CDR2 SNEGSKA, per germline (reference sequence). Trimming left V 1 base short and J 7 bases short, with 7 bases between. The CDR3 coding sequence is TGCAGTGCTAGAGCCCGCTGTGGCTACACCTTC. Its translation: CSARARCGYTF.

This chain connects TRBV25-1 to TRBJ2-1; D tentatively reads TRBD1 or TRBD2 (5 bases each). The CDR3 is made up of 12 amino acids. Between the trimmed V and J ends, which lost 10 bases and 10 bases, there was a span of 17 bases. Germline loops: CDR1 MGHDK, CDR2 SYGVNS. Here the CDR3 DNA reads TGTGCCACCAAACCGGGACCCTACGAGCAGTTCTTC. This gives the protein CATKPGPYEQFF.

As for this clonotype: One end of the junction varies from germline; a read error may be responsible. V and J are TRBV2 and TRBJ2-4; 8 positions match TRBD2. The DNA end favors TRBJ2-7, so the J call may be wrong. CDR1 is SNHLY and CDR2 is FYNNEI in the germline V gene. The CDR3 contains 14 residues. Here the CDR3 DNA reads TGTGCCGGCAGGCCTTCCGGACTAGCAGGCGAGCAGTACTTC. This encodes CAGRPSGLAGEQYF.

The rearrangement links TRBV20-1 to TRBJ2-5; 9 bases map to TRBD1. This CDR3 has 12 residues. CDR1 is DFQATT, CDR2 SNEGSKA, per germline (reference sequence). V trimming: 5 bases; J trimming: 11 bases; junction bases outside the gene matches: 9. CDR3 sequence: CSAEQGANEQYF. The DNA of the CDR3 is TGCAGTGCTGAACAGGGGGCGAATGAGCAGTACTTC.

In its sample, this clonotype was seen a few times. The rearrangement joins TRBV4-2 to TRBJ2-3, with unresolved D. Germline CDR1 is LGHNA and CDR2 is YNFKEQ. This CDR3 region has 16 residues. Trimming cost V 0 bases and J 0 bases, with 10 bases left between them. The CDR3 protein is CASSQDPAGSTDTQYF. The CDR3 DNA sequence: TGTGCCAGCAGCCAAGATCCGGCTGGGAGCACAGATACGCAGTATTTT.

This clonotype was seen a handful of times. This chain links TRBV7-9 with TRBJ2-7, with D perhaps TRBD2 (5 bases). This CDR3 contains 15 residues. Germline values: CDR1 SEHNR, CDR2 FQNEAQ (reference sequence). Trimming took 5 bases from V and 4 from J, leaving 18 bases between them. CDR3 bases: TGTGCCAGCAGCCAAGTAGGAGGTTTCGGATACGAGCAGTACTTC. It codes for CASSQVGGFGYEQYF. The full variable domain, in which reference TRBV7-9 and TRBJ2-7 provide the parts outside the CDR3, is DTGVSQNPRHKITKRGQNVTFRCDPISEHNRLYWYRQTLGQGPEFLTYFQNEAQLEKSRLLSDRFSAERPKGSFSTLEIQRTEQGDSAMYLCASSQVGGFGYEQYFGPGTRLTVT.

V is TRBV20-1 and J is TRBJ2-7; 7 nucleotides align to TRBD2. This CDR3 spans 19 amino acids. The V and J ends lost 6 bases and 7 bases, in that order; junction bases with no gene match: 30. Germline-derived CDR1 and CDR2 are DFQATT and SNEGSKA (reference sequence). CDR3 residues: CSAQGGGSARERKYNEQYF. The CDR3 DNA sequence: TGCAGTGCCCAAGGTGGGGGGTCGGCGCGGGAGAGAAAATACAATGAGCAGTACTTC.

J is TRBJ2-1 and V is TRBV20-1, with 8 bases fitting TRBD2. The CDR3 extends over 14 amino acids. V lost 5 bases, J lost 8 bases, and 11 bases stayed unmatched. Germline CDR1 DFQATT, CDR2 SNEGSKA (reference sequence). This CDR3 reads CSARGGTSGDEQFF. CDR3 in DNA: TGCAGTGCTCGGGGCGGGACTAGTGGGGATGAGCAGTTCTTC.

This chain joins TRBV27 and TRBJ2-1; 8 bases map to TRBD2. Germline assignment: CDR1 MNHEY and CDR2 SMNVEV (reference sequence). V lost 7 bases and J lost 0; bases outside the gene matches: 14. This CDR3 has 18 residues. Here the CDR3 DNA reads TGTGCCAGCACCACGAAAAGGACTAGCCAGAGCTCCTACAATGAGCAGTTCTTC. Amino acids: CASTTKRTSQSSYNEQFF.

This clonotype was seen repeatedly, ten times or more. V gene TRBV29-1 combines with J gene TRBJ2-7; maybe TRBD1 (6 bases). V lost 6 bases, J lost 5 bases, and 17 bases lay in between. Germline V gene lookup returns CDR1 SQVTM and CDR2 ANQGSEA. CDR3 size: 13 residues. Written as DNA, the CDR3 is TGCAGCGTCGCGACAGGTATGCGTAACGAGCAGTACTTC. Residues: CSVATGMRNEQYF.

The rearrangement links TRBV13 to TRBJ2-7; 7 nucleotides line up with TRBD1. CDR3 size: 15 residues. From germline, CDR1 is PRHDT and CDR2 FYEKMQ (reference sequence). Trimming removed 5 bases from V and 7 bases from J; junction bases left unmatched: 14. The CDR3 sequence is CASSGTGAAVNEQYF. The CDR3 DNA reads TGTGCCAGCAGCGGAACAGGGGCAGCAGTCAATGAGCAGTACTTC.

This clonotype appeared a few times. CDR3 sequence: CASSLETGGWYGYTF. The CDR3, as DNA: TGTGCCAGCAGCTTAGAGACAGGGGGCTGGTATGGCTACACCTTC. The rearrangement joins TRBV7-6 to TRBJ1-2, with 10 nucleotides matching TRBD1. The CDR3 has 15 residues. From germline, CDR1 is SGHVS and CDR2 FNYEAQ. V shed 1 base and J 5 bases; nucleotides not matched to a gene: 4.

This clonotype was counted between two and nine times. J is TRBJ2-1 and V is TRBV5-1, with 8 bases fitting TRBD1. Germline lookup yields CDR1 SGHRS and CDR2 YFSETQ. CDR3 length: 15 residues. V was clipped by 3 bases and J by 3 bases; unmatched bases: 5. The CDR3 sequence: CASSSKQGGYNEQFF. CDR3 in DNA: TGCGCCAGCAGCTCCAAACAGGGGGGCTACAATGAGCAGTTCTTC.

The gene calls are TRBV24-1 and TRBJ2-1; 7 bases fit TRBD2. The junction had 7 bases not matched to a gene; V was cut back by 6 bases and J by 6 bases. The CDR3 has 14 residues. Germline loops: CDR1 KGHDR, CDR2 SFDVKD. For the CDR3, the DNA is TGTGCCACCAGTCCTAGCGGTTGGGGCAATGAGCAGTTCTTC. As protein: CATSPSGWGNEQFF.

Only a few counts were recorded for this clonotype. The chain is built from TRBV12-3 or TRBV12-4 and TRBJ1-4, with D maybe TRBD1 (6 bases). The CDR3 length is 14 residues. V was trimmed by 4 bases and J by 6 bases, leaving 12 bases between them. The CDR3 coding sequence is TGTGCCAGCAGTTCGCAGGGGAGGTATGAAAAACTGTTTTTT. Translated: CASSSQGRYEKLFF.

This clonotype was detected only a few times. The chain employs TRBV3-1 and TRBJ2-3; D is unresolved. The ends were cut back, 0 bases at V and 7 bases at J, with 20 bases in the middle. This CDR3 is built from 17 residues. CDR1 and CDR2 from the germline V gene are LGHDT and YNNKEL (reference sequence). The CDR3 DNA reads TGTGCCAGCAGCCAAGATCCGGCAATAGCCCTCCTCCATACGCAGTATTTT. It yields the protein CASSQDPAIALLHTQYF.

This clonotype was counted at least ten times. V is TRBV10-3 and J is TRBJ2-7; TRBD2 aligns across 10 bases. J gave up 2 bases and V 2 bases, and 0 bases lay outside the gene matches. The germline V gene encodes CDR1 ENHRY and CDR2 SYGVKD. CDR3 length: 14 residues. CDR3 sequence reads: CAISEGLAAYEQYF. DNA of the CDR3: TGTGCCATCAGTGAGGGACTAGCGGCCTACGAGCAGTACTTC.